This T cell receptor (beta chain) came from a study of early T cells in non-severe SARS-CoV-2 infection. Overall study: The study sequenced bulk RNA from unsorted whole blood, with chains unpaired. Regarding the study as a whole: Private and CD4 specificities were missed by VDJdb matching, skewed to anti-spike CD8.

The library protocol tagged individual cDNA molecules with unique molecular identifiers. TCRdb recomputed calls from the 5' RACE reads with MiXCR, one row per CDR3 protein. The sample has some 36,000 distinct CDR3 sequences, more than 5.5% seen once. On this clonotype: What it binds is unknown.

This CDR3 contains 17 residues. V dropped 3 bases and J dropped 2 bases, with 18 bases sitting between them. Germline V gene lookup returns CDR1 MDHEN and CDR2 SYDVKM. The source material was whole blood. The rearrangement links TRBV28 to TRBJ2-3; no reliable D call. This receptor was obtained from an adult who was a healthcare worker with PCR-confirmed SARS-CoV-2 infection or an uninfected control (not recorded which). The CDR3 spells CASSFPPIGHLTDTQYF. CDR3 nucleotide sequence: TGTGCCAGCAGTTTCCCCCCCATAGGGCACCTCACAGATACGCAGTATTTT.